The 22 T cell receptor beta chains presented below share a single source sample, sequenced in a study of Ad26.COV2.S vaccination and SARS-CoV-2 variants. Treatment described: about 20 received Ad26.COV2.S at low or high dose, single or two shots; about 5 received placebo; per-sample allocation not given. All samples were drawn on day 63, counting from the first vaccine or placebo injection. Measured with immunoSEQ multiplex PCR; TCRdb has only the in-frame clones, and not every one. The repertoire holds about 480,000 clones, with roughly 87% as singletons. Sequenced material: peripheral blood, taken in a trial of Ad26.COV2.S vaccine versus placebo. All receptors come from a person aged 18-65 years who received the Ad26.COV2.S COVID-19 vaccine or a placebo.

Of note for this clone: Other DNA sequences of this sample code for an identical CDR3. The rearrangement uses TRBV18 and TRBJ1-4, with D uncertain. This CDR3 has 14 amino acids. Germline CDR1 and CDR2: KGHSH and LQKENI. V was shortened by 3 bases and J by 3 bases, with 8 bases between the two germline ends. CDR3 protein: CASSPDRANEKLFF. CDR3 sequence (DNA): TGTGCCAGCTCACCGGATCGGGCTAATGAAAAACTGTTTTTT.

This clone came up once. The chain recombines TRBV9 with TRBJ1-3, with unresolved D. Germline CDR1 SGDLS, CDR2 YYNGEE. The CDR3 length is 13 residues. Trimming stripped 5 bases from V and 4 bases from J, with 10 bases between. Here the CDR3 DNA reads TGTGCCAGCAGTTTCGCTGGAGGAAACACCATATATTTT. Translated, it gives CASSFAGGNTIYF.

The chain carries TRBV9 and TRBJ1-1; 10 nucleotides line up with TRBD1. CDR1 and CDR2 from the germline V gene are SGDLS and YYNGEE. The junction had 6 bases not matched to a gene; V was cut back by 2 bases and J by 5 bases. The CDR3 runs to 15 residues. This CDR3 reads CASSVSGTGETEAFF. The CDR3 DNA reads as TGTGCCAGCAGCGTGTCCGGGACAGGGGAAACTGAAGCTTTCTTT.

V gene TRBV29-1 combines with J gene TRBJ2-1; tentatively, D is TRBD1 (5 bases). The CDR3 totals 14 residues. Per germline, CDR1 SQVTM and CDR2 ANQGSEA. The V gene lost 8 bases and the J gene lost 0 bases, with 14 bases spanning the gap. The CDR3 here is CSTLTGASYNEQFF. In nucleotides, the CDR3 is TGCAGCACCTTGACTGGGGCCTCCTACAATGAGCAGTTCTTC.

This clone was seen just once. The chain carries TRBV2 and TRBJ1-1; no reliable D call. The germline gives CDR1 SNHLY, CDR2 FYNNEI. The CDR3 runs 11 residues. The V gene lost 0 bases and the J gene lost 14 bases, with 10 bases spanning the gap. The CDR3 bases are TGTGCCAGCAGTGAAGCGAAGATGGCCTTCTTT. This encodes CASSEAKMAFF. The full variable domain, completed using reference TRBV2 and TRBJ1-1, is EPEVTQTPSHQVTQMGQEVILRCVPISNHLYFYWYRQILGQKVEFLVSFYNNEISEKSEIFDDQFSVERPDGSNFTLKIRSTKLEDSAMYFCASSEAKMAFFGQGTRLTVV.

This clone turned up a few times. CDR3 in amino acids: CATSDPGQAYNEQFF. CDR3 nucleotides: TGTGCCACCAGTGACCCGGGACAGGCCTACAATGAGCAGTTCTTC. This chain connects TRBV24-1 to TRBJ2-1, with TRBD1 matching over 8 bases. CDR3 length: 15 amino acids. CDR1 is KGHDR and CDR2 is SFDVKD in the germline V gene. V gave up 4 bases and J gave up 2 bases; unmatched junction bases: 3.

The chain joins TRBV7-6 to TRBJ2-2; 11 bases match TRBD2. Germline V CDR1 and CDR2: SGHVS, FNYEAQ. The CDR3 runs to 16 residues. V trimming: 4 bases; J trimming: 4 bases; junction bases outside the gene matches: 5. The CDR3 protein is CASSSRLAGSTGELFF. CDR3 in DNA: TGTGCCAGCAGCTCGAGACTAGCGGGAAGCACCGGGGAGCTGTTTTTT.

The rearrangement uses TRBV10-3 and TRBJ2-1; either TRBD1 or TRBD2 may fit D (5 bases each). This CDR3 is 15 amino acids long. The V end was cut by 6 bases, the J end by 9 bases, with 21 bases between. CDR1 ENHRY and CDR2 SYGVKD come from the germline V gene. The CDR3 here is CAIRGTERLVGEQFF. The CDR3 bases are TGTGCCATCAGAGGGACGGAGCGGTTGGTCGGTGAGCAGTTCTTC.

The rearrangement uses TRBV6-5 and TRBJ1-5, with TRBD1 matching 8 bases. The V gene's germline CDR1 is MNHEY and CDR2 SVGAGI. This CDR3 comprises 16 residues. J was trimmed by 6 bases and V by 2 bases; bases with no gene match: 9. CDR3 sequence reads: CASSYRYDRGGQPQHF. CDR3 coding DNA: TGTGCCAGCAGTTACCGCTATGACAGGGGTGGTCAGCCCCAGCATTTT.

The rearrangement uses TRBV29-1 and TRBJ2-3, with 7 bases that match TRBD2. The J segment lost 1 base and the V segment lost 1 base, leaving 8 bases of the junction unmatched. The CDR3 runs 16 residues. CDR1 is SQVTM, CDR2 ANQGSEA, per germline. The CDR3 bases are TGCAGCGTTGAAGCCGGACTAGTTCTTGGCACAGATACGCAGTATTTT. Its protein is CSVEAGLVLGTDTQYF.

This chain connects TRBV5-1 to TRBJ2-1; TRBD2 aligns across 11 bases. Losses at the gene ends were 3 bases for V and 14 bases for J; bases not matched to a gene: 10. Germline lookup yields CDR1 SGHRS and CDR2 YFSETQ. CDR3 length: 14 amino acids. The CDR3 reads CASSSAGTSGSEFF. CDR3 in DNA: TGCGCCAGCAGCTCCGCCGGGACTAGCGGCTCGGAGTTCTTC.

The chain couples TRBV5-4 to TRBJ2-3; possible D gene TRBD2, 5 bases. The length of the CDR3 is 12 residues. V lost 2 bases and J 8 bases, leaving 9 bases between the germline ends. Germline-derived CDR1 and CDR2 are SGHNT and YYREEE (reference sequence). The CDR3 loop reads CASSFGRGTQYF. DNA of the CDR3: TGTGCCAGCAGCTTCGGACGGGGTACGCAGTATTTT.

This chain links TRBV30 with TRBJ2-5; 9 bases match TRBD1. Trimming took 5 bases from V and 7 from J; bases not matched to a gene: 11. The CDR3 has 14 residues. The germline CDR1 and CDR2 sequences are GTSNPN and SVGIG (reference sequence). CDR3 nucleotide sequence: TGTGCCTGGCAAATAACAGGGGGCGTGGGGACCCAGTACTTC. Its translation is CAWQITGGVGTQYF.

The chain carries TRBV6-1 and TRBJ1-4, with no clear D. CDR1 is MNHNS, CDR2 SASEGT, per germline. With 6 bases removed from V and 2 bases from J, the gap between germline ends came to 13 bases. The CDR3 is 15 amino acids. CDR3 region: CASSLEGSTNEKLFF. The CDR3 nucleotides are TGTGCCAGCAGCCTGGAGGGATCGACTAATGAAAAACTGTTTTTT.

This clone was seen a few times. The chain couples TRBV4-1 to TRBJ2-7; D unclear. Trimming took off 1 base at V and 3 bases at J, with 13 bases between the two ends. This CDR3 spans 15 amino acids. The germline gives CDR1 MGHRA, CDR2 YSYEKL. The CDR3 region is CASSQVDGQNYEQYF. CDR3 nucleotide sequence: TGCGCCAGCAGCCAAGTTGATGGGCAGAACTACGAGCAGTACTTC.

There are a few counts of this clone. The chain combines TRBV12-3 or TRBV12-4 with TRBJ1-5, with D possibly being TRBD1 (6 bases). CDR3 length equals 13 residues. V lost 5 bases, J lost 7 bases, and 12 bases lay in between. The CDR3 region is CASSPGARQPQHF. For the CDR3, the DNA is TGTGCCAGCAGTCCGGGGGCGCGGCAGCCCCAGCATTTT.

The genes are TRBV2 and TRBJ1-6; 7 bases map to TRBD1. The CDR3 is 15 residues long. Trimming took 8 bases from V and 7 from J; bases not matched to a gene: 11. CDR1 SNHLY and CDR2 FYNNEI come from the germline V gene. The CDR3 nucleotides read TGTGCCAGCCGGTCGTACGGACAGGTGAATTCACCCCTCCACTTT. Protein: CASRSYGQVNSPLHF.

J is TRBJ2-5 and V is TRBV3-1 (or the pseudogene TRBV3-2), with 12 bases identical to TRBD2. The V gene end was trimmed by 0 bases and the J gene end by 4 bases; junction bases not matched to a gene: 6. Germline CDR1 reads LGHDT; CDR2 reads YNNKEL (reference sequence). The CDR3 runs 17 residues. The DNA of the CDR3 is TGTGCCAGCAGCCAAGACCTAGCGGGAGGGCCGGGAGAGACCCAGTACTTC. It specifies CASSQDLAGGPGETQYF.

The chain recombines TRBV5-1 with TRBJ2-7; 10 bases map to TRBD2. This CDR3 spans 15 amino acids. From germline, CDR1 is SGHRS and CDR2 YFSETQ. Germline trimming cut 0 bases from V and 3 bases from J; bases unmatched to any gene: 3. The CDR3, as DNA: TGCGCCAGCAGCTTGGGTAGCGGGGGGATCTACGAGCAGTACTTC. Translating it yields CASSLGSGGIYEQYF.

The V call is TRBV5-6, the J call TRBJ2-2; D not certain. Germline values: CDR1 SGHDT, CDR2 YYEEEE. The CDR3 extends over 13 amino acids. The V gene lost 4 bases and the J gene lost 4 bases, with 8 bases spanning the gap. The CDR3 is CASSPAPTGELFF. In DNA form, the CDR3 reads TGTGCCAGCAGCCCGGCGCCCACCGGGGAGCTGTTTTTT.

Points on this clone: The same CDR3 can be traced to other DNA sequences in this sample. The chain combines TRBV7-2 with TRBJ2-7, with D uncertain. The CDR3 covers 14 residues. V lost 2 bases to trimming and J lost 2 bases, with 10 bases between them. The germline V gene encodes CDR1 SGHTA and CDR2 FQGNSA. The CDR3 DNA is TGTGCCAGCAGCTTAACGTCAGGAACCTACGAGCAGTACTTC. Translated, it gives CASSLTSGTYEQYF. Drawing the rest from reference TRBV7-2 and TRBJ2-7, the complete variable domain is GAGVSQSPSNKVTEKGKDVELRCDPISGHTALYWYRQSLGQGLEFLIYFQGNSAPDKSGLPSDRFSAERTGGSVSTLTIQRTQQEDSAVYLCASSLTSGTYEQYFGPGTRLTVT.

The rearrangement joins TRBV14 to TRBJ2-7, with a possible D match to TRBD2 (6 bases). This CDR3 region has 16 residues. V gave up 1 base and J gave up 5 bases, with 18 bases separating them. CDR1 and CDR2 from the germline V gene are SGHDN and FVKESK. The CDR3 coding sequence is TGTGCCAGCAGCCAAGTAGGCGGGAAGGCTGGGAACGAGCAGTACTTC. Residues: CASSQVGGKAGNEQYF.